The 13 T cell receptor beta chains presented below share a single source sample, sequenced in a study of blood T cell repertoires in COVID-19. The data were produced by immunoSEQ multiplex PCR, yet TCRdb's version contains in-frame clones alone and is incomplete. The data hold about 170,000 clones, with around 85% observed a single time. The sequenced material came from peripheral blood. Source of these receptors: a human donor with acute or convalescent COVID-19. The donor label of this sample is uncertain.

The DNA for the CDR3 is TGTGCCAGCAGTCCTGGACCCGGGACAACGAACTATGGCTACACCTTC. This codes for CASSPGPGTTNYGYTF. The chain carries TRBV7-8 and TRBJ1-2, with D possibly matching TRBD1 (6 bases). V gave up 6 bases and J gave up 2 bases, with 19 bases separating them. Germline CDR1 is SGHVS and CDR2 is FQNEAQ. The CDR3 is 16 amino acids.

The chain couples TRBV19 to TRBJ1-6; 9 positions agree with TRBD1. The CDR3 is 16 amino acids. CDR1 and CDR2 (germline): LNHDA, SQIVND (reference sequence). Losses at the gene ends were 3 bases for V and 7 bases for J; bases not matched to a gene: 7. CDR3 in DNA: TGTGCCAGTAGTATGGACAGGGGTGCGGGAAATTCACCCCTCCACTTT. Its protein product is CASSMDRGAGNSPLHF. Full variable domain (remainder filled in from reference TRBV19 and TRBJ1-6): DGGITQSPKYLFRKEGQNVTLSCEQNLNHDAMYWYRQDPGQGLRLIYYSQIVNDFQKGDIAEGYSVSREKKESFPLTVTSAQKNPTAFYLCASSMDRGAGNSPLHFGNGTRLTVT.

CDR3 sequence reads: CASNGEGQPQHF. The CDR3 DNA follows: TGTGCCAGCAACGGGGAGGGTCAGCCCCAGCATTTT. The V gene is TRBV2, the J gene TRBJ1-5; no clear D. CDR1 SNHLY and CDR2 FYNNEI come from the germline V gene. This CDR3 contains 12 residues. Trimming stripped 7 bases from V and 6 bases from J, with 10 bases between.

The rearrangement uses TRBV14 and TRBJ2-7, with 7 bases lining up with TRBD1. V was clipped by 5 bases and J by 3 bases; unmatched bases: 4. Germline V gene sequence: CDR1 SGHDN, CDR2 FVKESK. The CDR3 totals 13 residues. The CDR3 protein is CASSLDRLYEQYF. The CDR3 DNA follows: TGTGCCAGCAGCTTGGACAGGCTCTACGAGCAGTACTTC.

J is TRBJ1-1 and V is TRBV10-1; unclear D gene. Germline V gene data show CDR1 as WNHNN and CDR2 as SYGVQD (reference sequence). The germline V and J ends were trimmed by 8 bases and 1 base, with 11 bases remaining between them. The CDR3 spans 13 residues. In nucleotides, the CDR3 is TGCGCCAGCCAGGTACAGCCGAACACTGAAGCTTTCTTT. Protein: CASQVQPNTEAFF.

There are a few counts of this clone. The J gene is TRBJ2-1, the V gene TRBV5-1; TRBD1 agrees at 10 bases. V lost 8 bases to trimming and J lost 5 bases; unmatched junction nucleotides: 7. Germline V gene sequence: CDR1 SGHRS, CDR2 YFSETQ. CDR3 length: 14 amino acids. The CDR3 spells CASGTGTGDNEQFF. In DNA, the CDR3 is TGCGCCAGTGGAACCGGGACAGGGGACAATGAGCAGTTCTTC.

This clone was counted once. This chain uses TRBV14 with TRBJ2-5, with 8 bases lining up with TRBD1. V shed 5 bases, J shed 3 bases, and the junction held 8 bases outside the gene matches. The CDR3 runs 15 residues. Germline CDR1 reads SGHDN; CDR2 reads FVKESK. In nucleotides, the CDR3 is TGTGCCAGCAGCAACCCCTCGACAGGGGAAGAGACCCAGTACTTC. Its translation is CASSNPSTGEETQYF.

The chain couples TRBV25-1 to TRBJ1-2; D perhaps matches TRBD1 (6 bases). This CDR3 comprises 17 residues. The V end lost 5 bases, the J end lost 1 base, and 20 bases lay between the germline ends. CDR1 and CDR2 from the germline V gene are MGHDK and SYGVNS. The CDR3 nucleotides read TGTGCCAGCAGTCGTTCGGATGGGGGCAATTTTAACTATGGCTACACCTTC. This sequence encodes CASSRSDGGNFNYGYTF.

This clone was counted between two and nine times. The J gene is TRBJ2-2, the V gene TRBV6-4, with D perhaps TRBD2 (5 bases). Germline CDR1 and CDR2: MRHNA and SNTAGT. With 3 bases removed from V and 5 bases from J, the gap between germline ends came to 7 bases. The CDR3 has 13 amino acids. CDR3 nucleotides: TGTGCCAGCAGTGATAGCGCAACCGGGGAGCTGTTTTTT. Translating gives CASSDSATGELFF.

The rearrangement joins TRBV9 to TRBJ2-3, with D maybe TRBD2 (5 bases). The CDR3 covers 14 residues. Per germline, CDR1 SGDLS and CDR2 YYNGEE. V was clipped by 4 bases and J by 8 bases, with 17 bases between them. The CDR3 DNA is TGTGCCAGCAGCTCAGAGAACGTAGAGGGTACGCAGTATTTT. It codes for CASSSENVEGTQYF. The complete variable domain, with remaining parts taken from reference TRBV9 and TRBJ2-3, reads DSGVTQTPKHLITATGQRVTLRCSPRSGDLSVYWYQQSLDQGLQFLIQYYNGEERAKGNILERFSAQQFPDLHSELNLSSLELGDSALYFCASSSENVEGTQYFGPGTRLTVL.

The V call is TRBV4-2, the J call TRBJ1-3, with 8 nucleotides matching TRBD1. The CDR3 is 17 residues long. Unmatched junction bases numbered 13, after V lost 5 bases and J lost 4 bases. The V gene's germline CDR1 is LGHNA and CDR2 YNFKEQ. For the CDR3, the DNA is TGTGCCAGCAGCTCACGACAGGGGACCCTCTCCGGAAACACCATATATTTT. Amino acid sequence: CASSSRQGTLSGNTIYF.

Here the CDR3 reads CASSRTGGVAEAFF. CDR3 nucleotide sequence: TGTGCCAGCAGCCGCACAGGGGGAGTCGCTGAAGCTTTCTTT. The rearrangement joins TRBV3-1 (or the pseudogene TRBV3-2) to TRBJ1-1, with 8 nucleotides matching TRBD1. In germline, CDR1 is LGHDT, CDR2 YNNKEL (reference sequence). The CDR3 is 14 amino acids. V was pared by 4 bases and J by 6 bases, with 7 bases of the junction left unmatched.

The chain is built from TRBV11-1 and TRBJ2-2; 7 positions match TRBD1. With V trimmed by 5 bases and J by 5 bases, 11 bases remained unmatched. The CDR3 length is 16 residues. Germline V gene lookup returns CDR1 SGHAT and CDR2 FQDESV (reference sequence). The CDR3 region is CASSPRAGGRTGELFF. In DNA, the CDR3 is TGTGCCAGCAGCCCCCGGGCAGGGGGAAGAACCGGGGAGCTGTTTTTT.